This TCR beta chain was sequenced for a study of cytomegalovirus exposure and HLA in healthy donors. From germline, CDR1 is SGHNT and CDR2 YYREEE (reference sequence). The length of the CDR3 is 17 residues. V was clipped by 4 bases and J by 3 bases, with 22 bases between them. Primers included in the PCR were 60 Vbeta and 13 Jbeta primers. The table came from immunoSEQ multiplex PCR; TCRdb's copy has only in-frame clones and leaves some out. Recorded here are about 130,000 clones; the top ten clones represent approximately 1.8%. General observations from the study: While the bulk of TCR sequences proved rare, some public TCRs turned up in many donors. Common viral pathogens seemed to be connected with several of the most significant clusters, according to a later analysis.

Comments on this clone: What it recognizes is unknown.

The sequenced material came from PBMCs. This sequence joins TRBV5-4 and TRBJ2-5, with D perhaps matching TRBD1 (6 bases). This TCR was recovered from a man younger than 35 in good health and CMV-seronegative. CDR3 sequence: CASSPPFGTTNEETQYF. The CDR3 nucleotides are TGTGCCAGCAGCCCGCCCTTCGGGACAACTAATGAAGAGACCCAGTACTTC.